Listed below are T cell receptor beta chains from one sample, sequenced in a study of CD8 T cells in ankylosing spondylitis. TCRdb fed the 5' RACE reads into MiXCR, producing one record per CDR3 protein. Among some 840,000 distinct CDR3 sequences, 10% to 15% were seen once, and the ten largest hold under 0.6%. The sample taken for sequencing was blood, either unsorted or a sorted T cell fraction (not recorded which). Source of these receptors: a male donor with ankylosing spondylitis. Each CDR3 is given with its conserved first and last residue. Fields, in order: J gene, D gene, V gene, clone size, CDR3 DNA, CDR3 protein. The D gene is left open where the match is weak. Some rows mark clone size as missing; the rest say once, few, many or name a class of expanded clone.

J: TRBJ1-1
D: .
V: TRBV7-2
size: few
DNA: TGTGCCAGCAGCTTAATGACAGAGGAAGCTTTCTTT
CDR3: CASSLMTEEAFF

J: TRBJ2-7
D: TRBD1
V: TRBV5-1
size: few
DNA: TGCGCCAGCAGCGTAAACGGACAGGGTCCCTACGAGCAGTACTTC
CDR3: CASSVNGQGPYEQYF

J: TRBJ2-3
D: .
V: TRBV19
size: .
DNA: TGTGCCAGTAGTATAGATTTGAGTGGAGCGGGTAGCGGCTTCACAGATACGCAGTATTTT
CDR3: CASSIDLSGAGSGFTDTQYF

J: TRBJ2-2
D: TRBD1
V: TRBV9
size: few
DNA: TGTGCCAGCAGCGTGCCATGGGACAGGGACACCGGGGAGCTGTTTTTT
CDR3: CASSVPWDRDTGELFF

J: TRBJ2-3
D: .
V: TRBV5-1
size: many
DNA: TGCGCCAGCAGGGAACAGAGCACAGATACGCAGTATTTT
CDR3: CASREQSTDTQYF

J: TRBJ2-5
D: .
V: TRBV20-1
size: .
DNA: TGCAGTGCTATTCGCGTTCAAGAGACCCAGTACTTC
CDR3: CSAIRVQETQYF

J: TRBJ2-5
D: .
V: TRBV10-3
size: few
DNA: TGTGCCATCAGTGTGGGCAGGACCCAGTACTTC
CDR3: CAISVGRTQYF

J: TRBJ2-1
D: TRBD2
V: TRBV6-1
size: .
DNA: TGTGCCAGCAGGTCAATTAAGCGGGGGGGCCTCTACAATGAGCAGTTCTTC
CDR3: CASRSIKRGGLYNEQFF

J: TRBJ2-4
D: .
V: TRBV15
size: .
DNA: TGTGCCACCAGCAGATCCAGACGGCTGAGAGACATTCAGTACTTC
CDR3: CATSRSRRLRDIQYF

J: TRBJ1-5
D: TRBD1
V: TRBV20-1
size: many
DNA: TGCAGTGCGGAGACAGGGGGCAATCAGCCCCAGCATTTT
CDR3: CSAETGGNQPQHF

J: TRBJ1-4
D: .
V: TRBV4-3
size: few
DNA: TGCGCCAGCAGCCAAGGAGGGGATAAACTGTTTTTT
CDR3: CASSQGGDKLFF

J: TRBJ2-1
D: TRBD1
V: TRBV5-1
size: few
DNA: TGCGCCAGCAGCCAACAGGGGTTAGGTGAGCAGTTCTTC
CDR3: CASSQQGLGEQFF

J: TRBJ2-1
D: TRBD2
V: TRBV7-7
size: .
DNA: TGTGCTAGCAGCTTGGGACTAGCGGCAAACAATGAGCAGTTCTTC
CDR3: CASSLGLAANNEQFF

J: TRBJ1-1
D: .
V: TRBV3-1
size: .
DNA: TGTGCCAGCAGCCCACAGGGATCGGGCACTGAAGCTTTCTTT
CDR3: CASSPQGSGTEAFF

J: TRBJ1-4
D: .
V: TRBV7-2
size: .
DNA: TGTGCCAGCAGCCCCAACAGGGTGGGGAGTGAAAAACTGTTTTTT
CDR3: CASSPNRVGSEKLFF

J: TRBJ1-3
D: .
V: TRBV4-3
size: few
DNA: TGCGCCAGCAGCCAAGATGCTCTCGGGTTTTCTGGAAACACCATATATTTT
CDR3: CASSQDALGFSGNTIYF

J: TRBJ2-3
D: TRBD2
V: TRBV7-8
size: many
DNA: TGTGCCAGCAGCCCCGGCGGCGGGGGGGATACGCAGTATTTT
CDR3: CASSPGGGGDTQYF

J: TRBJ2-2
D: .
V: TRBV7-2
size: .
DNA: TGTGCCAGCAGCTTAGGGACGGGGACTCGCACCGGGGAGCTGTTTTTT
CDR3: CASSLGTGTRTGELFF

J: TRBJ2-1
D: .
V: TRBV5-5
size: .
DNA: TGTGCCAGCAGCTTGGGGCCCAGCGGAGAACAAGACAATGAGCAGTTCTTC
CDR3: CASSLGPSGEQDNEQFF

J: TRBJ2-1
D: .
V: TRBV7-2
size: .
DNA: TGTGCCAGCAGCCCGGTGATAGGGACCTACAATGAGCAGTTCTTC
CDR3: CASSPVIGTYNEQFF